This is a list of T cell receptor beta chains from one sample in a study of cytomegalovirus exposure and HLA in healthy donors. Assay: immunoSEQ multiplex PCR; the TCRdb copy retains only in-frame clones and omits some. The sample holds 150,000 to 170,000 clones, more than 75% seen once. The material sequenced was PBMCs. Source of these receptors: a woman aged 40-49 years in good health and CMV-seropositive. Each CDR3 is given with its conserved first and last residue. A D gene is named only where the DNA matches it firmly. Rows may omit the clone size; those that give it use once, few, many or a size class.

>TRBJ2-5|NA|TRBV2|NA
TGTGCCAGCATCGGCAGGGCTGAGACCCAGTACTTC
CASIGRAETQYF
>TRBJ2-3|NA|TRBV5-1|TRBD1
TGCGCCAGCAGCTTGGAGAGGGACAGGGGCCCTAGCACAGATACGCAGTATTTT
CASSLERDRGPSTDTQYF
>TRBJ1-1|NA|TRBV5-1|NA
TGCGCCAGCAGCCCCCGGGTCAACACTGAAGCTTTCTTT
CASSPRVNTEAFF
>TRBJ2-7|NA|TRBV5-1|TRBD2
TGCGCCAGCAGCTTGGCCGGGACTAGCGGGGTTCTCGGCTACGAGCAGTACTTC
CASSLAGTSGVLGYEQYF
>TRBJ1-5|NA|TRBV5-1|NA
TGCGCCAGCAGCTTAACGAGAAATCAGCCCCAGCATTTT
CASSLTRNQPQHF
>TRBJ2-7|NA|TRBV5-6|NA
TGTGCCAGCAGCTTTGCCAGCTCCTACGAGCAGTACTTC
CASSFASSYEQYF
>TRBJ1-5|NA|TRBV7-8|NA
TGTGCCAGCAGCCTAGGAGTTAGCAATCAGCCCCAGCATTTT
CASSLGVSNQPQHF
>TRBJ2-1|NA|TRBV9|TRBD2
TGTGCCAGCAGCGTACTAGCGGGGGCCTACAATGAGCAGTTCTTC
CASSVLAGAYNEQFF
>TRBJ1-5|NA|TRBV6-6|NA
TGTGCCAGCAGTTACTCGGCAGGGGACAATCAGCCCCAGCATTTT
CASSYSAGDNQPQHF
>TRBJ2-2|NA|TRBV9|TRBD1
TGTGCCAGCAGCGGCCGACAGGGAGTCACCGGGGAGCTGTTTTTT
CASSGRQGVTGELFF
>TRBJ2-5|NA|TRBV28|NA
TGTGCCAGCAGTTTATCGGGGGTCCAGACCCAGTACTTC
CASSLSGVQTQYF
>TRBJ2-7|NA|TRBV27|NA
TGTGCCAGCAGTTTTGATGACAGATCCTACGAGCAGTACTTC
CASSFDDRSYEQYF
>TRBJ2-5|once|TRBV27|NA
TGTGCCAGCAGAGCACAGGCCCCCCAAGAGACCCAGTACTTC
CASRAQAPQETQYF
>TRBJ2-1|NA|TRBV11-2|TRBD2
TGTGCCAGCAGCTCGCCCGGACTAGCGGGAGGCCCCTACAATGAGCAGTTCTTC
CASSSPGLAGGPYNEQFF
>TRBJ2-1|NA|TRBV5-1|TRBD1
TGCGCCAGCAGCCCCGGGACAGGGGCGTACATTGGGCAGTTCTTC
CASSPGTGAYIGQFF
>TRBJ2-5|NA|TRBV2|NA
TGTGCCAGCAGTGAAAGTCAAGCAGGGACCCAGTACTTC
CASSESQAGTQYF
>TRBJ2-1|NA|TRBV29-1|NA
TGCAGCGGGAGCCGGGACAGCGGGGGAGAGCAGTTCTTC
CSGSRDSGGEQFF
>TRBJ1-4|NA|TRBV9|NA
TGTGCCAGCAGCCTAACTCCATCTCCCGGTAATGAAAAACTGTTTTTT
CASSLTPSPGNEKLFF
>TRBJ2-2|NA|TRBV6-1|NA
TGTGCCAGCAGTAAAATTCAGGGCACCGGGGAGCTGTTTTTT
CASSKIQGTGELFF
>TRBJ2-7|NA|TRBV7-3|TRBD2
TGTGCCAGCAGCCCCCCCGGGGGGTCCTACGAGCAGTACTTC
CASSPPGGSYEQYF
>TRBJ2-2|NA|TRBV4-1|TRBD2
TGCGCCAGCAGCCAAATGGCGGGGGAGGGGACCGGGGAGCTGTTTTTT
CASSQMAGEGTGELFF
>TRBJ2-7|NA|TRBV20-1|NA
TGCAGTGCTAGGCGGGCCTACGAGCAGTACTTC
CSARRAYEQYF
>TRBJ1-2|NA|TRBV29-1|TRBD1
TGCAGCGCGCGGGGACAGGGGCAAGTTGGCTACACCTTC
CSARGQGQVGYTF
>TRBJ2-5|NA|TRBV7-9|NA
TGTGCCAGCAGCTCCCAGGGGATGGGGAAAGAGACCCAGTACTTC
CASSSQGMGKETQYF